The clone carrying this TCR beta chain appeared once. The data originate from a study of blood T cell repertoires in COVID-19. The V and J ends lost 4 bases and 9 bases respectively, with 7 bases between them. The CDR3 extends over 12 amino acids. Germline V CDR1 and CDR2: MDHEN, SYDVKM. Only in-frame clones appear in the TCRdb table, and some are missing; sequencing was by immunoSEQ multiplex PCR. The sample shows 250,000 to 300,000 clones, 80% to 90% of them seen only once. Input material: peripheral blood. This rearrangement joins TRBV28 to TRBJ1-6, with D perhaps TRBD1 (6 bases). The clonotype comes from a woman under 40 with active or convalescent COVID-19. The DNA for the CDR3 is TGTGCCAGCAGTTCAGGGGCTTCACCCCTCCACTTT. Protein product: CASSSGASPLHF.